The rows below give T cell receptor beta chains drawn from one sample of a study of response to subunit inactivated influenza vaccine. Each CDR3 protein gets one entry after TCRdb re-called the RT-PCR reads with MiXCR. Among 530,000 or so distinct CDR3 sequences listed, 10% to 15% were seen once. Sequences were derived from PBMCs from blood, sampled on the day of vaccination. The receptor set was obtained from a man aged 45-60 years who received an inactivated influenza vaccine. The CDR3 runs from the conserved cysteine through the conserved F or W. The D gene is left open where the match is weak. Clone size is shown for a subset of rows, as once, few, many or a class of expanded clone.

v_call,d_call,clone_size,cdr3_length,j_call,cdr3_nt,cdr3_aa
TRBV20-1,NA,few,14,TRBJ2-1,TGCAGTGCTAGAGATACACTGAACTACAATGAGCAGTTCTTC,CSARDTLNYNEQFF
TRBV7-6,NA,many,14,TRBJ1-1,TGTGCCAGCAGCTTAGCGTCAGTAGGCACTGAAGCTTTCTTT,CASSLASVGTEAFF
TRBV7-2,TRBD2,NA,14,TRBJ2-5,TGTGCCAGCAGCGAGACTAGCGGGAGAGAGACCCAGTACTTC,CASSETSGRETQYF
TRBV7-2,NA,few,15,TRBJ2-1,TGTGCCAGCAGCCCCAGCTCGACTAAAGGGAATGAGCAGTTCTTC,CASSPSSTKGNEQFF
TRBV6-1,NA,many,16,TRBJ2-3,TGTGCCAGCAGTGAAGTTGATAGCGGAGGTAAAGATACGCAGTATTTT,CASSEVDSGGKDTQYF
TRBV20-1,NA,many,14,TRBJ2-7,TGCAGTGCCACATCGGGTAGGGACGGGTACGAGCAGTACTTC,CSATSGRDGYEQYF
TRBV10-3,NA,few,16,TRBJ1-2,TGTGCCACGGCACCGTTACCGGGCAGGCGCAACTATGGCTACACCTTC,CATAPLPGRRNYGYTF
TRBV5-1,NA,many,14,TRBJ1-5,TGCGCCAGCAGCTTGCTAGGGGGGGATCAGCCCCAGCATTTT,CASSLLGGDQPQHF
TRBV12-3/TRBV12-4,NA,NA,13,TRBJ1-1,TGTGCCAGCAGTTTTCAGGGATCAAGAGAAGCTTTCTTT,CASSFQGSREAFF
TRBV20-1,NA,NA,12,TRBJ2-3,TGCAGTGCTAGCCTGTGGGCAGATACGCAGTATTTT,CSASLWADTQYF